The sample holds many counts of the clone carrying this T cell receptor (beta chain). The data belong to a study of regulatory T cells in long-lasting Graves disease. Building of the TCR beta libraries involved iRepertoire HTBI primers and Arm-PCR of CDR3 regions. TCRdb fed the multiplex PCR reads into MiXCR, producing one record per CDR3 protein. Of some 490,000 distinct CDR3 sequences listed, around 12% are singletons. V was cut by 3 bases and J by 5 bases, with 22 bases left in between. The CDR3 has 17 residues. Germline V lookup: CDR1 MNHGY, CDR2 SVAAGI. As for time point: newly diagnosed GD, antithyroid drugs for less than 3 months. PBMC RNA served as the TCR library source. Each patient gave approximately 8.8 milliliters of EDTA-anticoagulated peripheral blood. This same sample was also taken into another study, of T cells in Graves' hyperthyroidism and ophthalmopathy. Per that paper: Orbital computed tomography, thyroid ultrasound, serum thyroxine and TRAb, and clinical symptoms together informed the diagnoses.

The chain uses TRBV6-9 and TRBJ1-1; perhaps TRBD1 as D (6 bases). The sequence was obtained from a woman in her thirties with Graves disease. Sequencing was performed on peripheral blood mononuclear cells (PBMCs), taken at new diagnosis, from a patient treated with antithyroid drugs. The CDR3 loop is CASSYRGTRAARTEAFF. CDR3 DNA: TGTGCCAGCAGTTACCGTGGGACAAGGGCGGCGAGAACTGAAGCTTTCTTT.